The clone carrying this T cell receptor (beta chain) turned up a few times. The sample originates from a study of technical replicates of blood from four donors. The repertoire was sequenced with immunoSEQ multiplex PCR; TCRdb's copy has only in-frame clones and lacks some. The sample shows roughly 80,000 clones, about 91% of them seen only once. The germline V and J ends were trimmed by 1 base and 1 base, with 15 bases remaining between them. Germline-derived CDR1 and CDR2 are SGHNT and YYREEE (reference sequence). This CDR3 comprises 16 residues. The TCR was taken from a human donor in good health. V usage is TRBV5-4 and J usage is TRBJ2-7, with a possible D match to TRBD2 (6 bases). The sample taken for sequencing was T cells isolated from PBMCs. CDR3 sequence reads: CASSLSDAGLSYEQYF. The CDR3 DNA reads TGTGCCAGCAGCTTGTCCGACGCGGGACTGTCCTACGAGCAGTACTTC.